The 32 T cell receptor beta chains in this list originate from one sample, sequenced in a study of regulatory T cells in long-lasting Graves disease. Indicated time point: newly diagnosed GD, antithyroid drugs for less than 3 months. PBMCs provided the RNA from which the TCR library was made. Relying on iRepertoire HTBI primers and Arm-PCR of CDR3 regions, the team built TCR beta libraries. TCRdb independently ran MiXCR on the multiplex PCR reads; one entry per CDR3 protein. This table holds some 370,000 distinct CDR3 sequences, approximately 12% found once. This same sample was also part of a study on T cells in Graves' hyperthyroidism and ophthalmopathy.

The material was peripheral blood mononuclear cells (PBMCs), obtained at new diagnosis, from a patient treated with antithyroid drugs. These receptors came from a young woman with Graves disease.

The table lists this clonotype with many counts. V usage is TRBV20-1 and J usage is TRBJ1-1, with 7 bases aligning to TRBD1. The CDR3 consists of 14 residues. Losses at the gene ends were 0 bases for V and 1 base for J; bases not matched to a gene: 2. In germline, CDR1 is DFQATT, CDR2 SNEGSKA (reference sequence). The CDR3 protein is CSARDQGGNTEAFF. As DNA, the CDR3 is TGCAGTGCTAGAGATCAGGGGGGGAACACTGAAGCTTTCTTT.

This clonotype was observed many times. The chain couples TRBV28 to TRBJ2-3; the match to TRBD2 covers 12 bases. This CDR3 has 15 amino acids. Germline CDR1 reads MDHEN; CDR2 reads SYDVKM. Germline trimming cut 5 bases from V and 5 bases from J; bases unmatched to any gene: 5. The CDR3 protein is CASSPTSGRKDTQYF. Here the CDR3 DNA reads TGTGCCAGCAGTCCTACTAGCGGGAGGAAAGATACGCAGTATTTT.

At least ten counts were recorded for this clonotype. The genes are TRBV30 and TRBJ1-2; D gene unclear. V lost 0 bases to trimming and J lost 7 bases, with 12 bases between them. CDR1 and CDR2 (germline): GTSNPN, SVGIG (reference sequence). CDR3 length: 13 residues. The CDR3, as DNA: TGTGCCTGGAGTGTATTCGGGGTCGGTGGCTACACCTTC. Residues: CAWSVFGVGGYTF.

This clonotype was recorded many times. The V call is TRBV20-1, the J call TRBJ2-7; TRBD1 matches at 8 bases. Germline assignment: CDR1 DFQATT and CDR2 SNEGSKA (reference sequence). This CDR3 spans 13 amino acids. The CDR3 nucleotides read TGCAGGATCGGGGACAGGAGCTCCTACGAGCAGTACTTC. This translates into CRIGDRSSYEQYF.

Many counts were recorded for this clonotype. The rearrangement joins TRBV5-1 to TRBJ2-3, with D perhaps being TRBD1 or TRBD2 (5 bases each). Trimming stripped 0 bases from V and 0 bases from J, with 11 bases between. CDR1 SGHRS and CDR2 YFSETQ come from the germline V gene. The CDR3 has 16 residues. Here the CDR3 DNA reads TGCGCCAGCAGCTTGGAAAGGGGAGCTAGCACAGATACGCAGTATTTT. Amino acid sequence: CASSLERGASTDTQYF.

J is TRBJ2-5 and V is TRBV27; 14 positions agree with TRBD2. CDR1 and CDR2 from the germline V gene are MNHEY and SMNVEV (reference sequence). V lost 4 bases, J lost 2 bases, and 9 bases stayed unmatched. The CDR3 sequence is 18 residues long. CDR3: CASSSRLAGGPGQETQYF. CDR3 sequence (DNA): TGTGCCAGCAGTTCTAGACTAGCGGGAGGGCCGGGGCAAGAGACCCAGTACTTC.

This clonotype was detected many times. This chain uses TRBV7-2 with TRBJ1-1; no firm D call. Per the germline V gene, CDR1 is SGHTA and CDR2 is FQGNSA. The CDR3 sequence is 14 residues long. Trimming pared 5 bases from V and 3 bases from J, leaving 13 bases between. The CDR3 sequence is CASSPRVRYTEAFF. CDR3 sequence (DNA): TGTGCCAGCAGCCCGAGGGTCCGGTACACTGAAGCTTTCTTT.

Many counts were recorded for this clonotype. This chain joins TRBV12-3 or TRBV12-4 and TRBJ2-3, with TRBD1 identical over 10 bases. V was pared by 5 bases and J by 5 bases, with 7 bases of the junction left unmatched. The CDR3 runs to 15 residues. The CDR3 is CASSGRDRGGDTQYF. CDR3 bases: TGTGCCAGCAGTGGCCGGGACAGGGGAGGAGATACGCAGTATTTT.

This clonotype has just a few counts. The V gene is TRBV4-2, the J gene TRBJ1-2; no firm D call. Trimming removed 1 base at V and 2 bases at J, with 5 bases between. Germline-derived CDR1 and CDR2 are LGHNA and YNFKEQ. The CDR3 runs to 13 residues. The CDR3 DNA is TGTGCCAGCAGCCAAGGCCAAAACTATGGCTACACCTTC. It is translated as CASSQGQNYGYTF.

This clonotype occurred a few times. V usage is TRBV19 and J usage is TRBJ2-4; D may correspond to TRBD1 or TRBD2 (5 bases each). V was cut by 9 bases and J by 0 bases, with 12 bases left in between. The V gene's germline CDR1 is LNHDA and CDR2 SQIVND (reference sequence). The CDR3 runs to 14 residues. CDR3 DNA: TGTGCCAGGACCGGGGCACTAGCCAAAAACATTCAGTACTTC. Translated, it gives CARTGALAKNIQYF.

This clonotype came up many times. CDR3 sequence reads: CASRPGTSSLGEQYF. CDR3 nucleotide sequence: TGTGCCAGCCGGCCCGGGACTAGCTCTCTGGGGGAGCAGTACTTC. The chain links TRBV9 to TRBJ2-7; 9 bases match TRBD2. This CDR3 has 15 residues. CDR1 SGDLS and CDR2 YYNGEE come from the germline V gene. Trimming at V came to 7 bases and at J to 7 bases, leaving 15 bases not matched to a gene.

J is TRBJ2-2 and V is TRBV24-1; perhaps TRBD2 as D (5 bases). V was trimmed by 0 bases and J by 3 bases, leaving 10 bases between them. Germline CDR1 is KGHDR and CDR2 is SFDVKD. There are 16 residues in the CDR3. The CDR3 is CATSDLRRAHTGELFF. Written as DNA, the CDR3 is TGTGCCACCAGTGATTTGAGGCGGGCGCACACCGGGGAGCTGTTTTTT.

Many counts were recorded for this clonotype. This rearrangement joins TRBV7-9 to TRBJ1-4; D is unresolved. The CDR3 sequence is 16 residues long. The germline CDR1 and CDR2 sequences are SEHNR and FQNEAQ (reference sequence). V lost 5 bases, J lost 4 bases, and 17 bases lay in between. For the CDR3, the DNA is TGTGCCAGCAGCCATAGCCCGGGAGGAATTAATGAAAAACTGTTTTTT. Protein product: CASSHSPGGINEKLFF.

Only a few counts were recorded for this clonotype. The chain links TRBV4-2 to TRBJ2-5, with 8 bases aligning to TRBD2. The CDR3 sequence is 16 residues long. Germline trimming cut 1 base from V and 1 base from J; bases unmatched to any gene: 5. The V gene's germline CDR1 is LGHNA and CDR2 YNFKEQ. In DNA, the CDR3 is TGTGCCAGCAGCCAAGGGAGGGCGGGGGGCCAAGAGACCCAGTACTTC. Its protein is CASSQGRAGGQETQYF.

This clonotype came up many times. The CDR3 spells CASSRQGSGYTF. CDR3 coding DNA: TGTGCCAGCAGTCGACAGGGCAGCGGCTACACCTTC. The V gene is TRBV6-1, the J gene TRBJ1-2, with TRBD1 matching 7 bases. The CDR3 totals 12 residues. CDR1 is MNHNS and CDR2 is SASEGT in the germline V gene. The junction had 5 bases not matched to a gene; V was cut back by 5 bases and J by 8 bases.

This clonotype was detected a few times. V gene TRBV4-1 combines with J gene TRBJ1-1, with TRBD1 matching 7 bases. The CDR3 has 16 residues. CDR1 MGHRA and CDR2 YSYEKL come from the germline V gene. The trim removed 0 bases at V and 8 bases at J, leaving 12 bases unmatched. The CDR3 protein is CASSQERGLGGPEAFF. DNA of the CDR3: TGCGCCAGCAGCCAAGAGCGGGGGCTAGGGGGCCCGGAAGCTTTCTTT.

This clonotype was recorded many times. The chain employs TRBV19 and TRBJ2-7; weak D call: TRBD1 (5 bases). Germline CDR1 is LNHDA and CDR2 is SQIVND (reference sequence). The CDR3 is made up of 16 amino acids. V was pared by 3 bases and J by 2 bases, with 17 bases between. This CDR3 reads CASSIGLGRTPYEQYF. DNA for the CDR3: TGTGCCAGTAGTATCGGCCTGGGAAGGACACCCTACGAGCAGTACTTC. The variable domain in full, completed from reference TRBV19 and TRBJ2-7, reads DGGITQSPKYLFRKEGQNVTLSCEQNLNHDAMYWYRQDPGQGLRLIYYSQIVNDFQKGDIAEGYSVSREKKESFPLTVTSAQKNPTAFYLCASSIGLGRTPYEQYFGPGTRLTVT.

This clonotype was seen a handful of times. V usage is TRBV7-6 and J usage is TRBJ1-4, with a weak D call TRBD1 (5 bases). Germline loops: CDR1 SGHVS, CDR2 FNYEAQ. This CDR3 has 16 residues. V lost 5 bases to trimming and J lost 0 bases, with 13 bases between them. DNA for the CDR3: TGTGCCAGCAGCCCGAGGGACCGCGCAACTAATGAAAAACTGTTTTTT. Residues: CASSPRDRATNEKLFF. The entire variable domain, with the rest obtained from reference TRBV7-6 and TRBJ1-4, is as follows: GAGVSQSPRYKVTKRGQDVALRCDPISGHVSLYWYRQALGQGPEFLTYFNYEAQQDKSGLPNDRFSAERPEGSISTLTIQRTEQRDSAMYRCASSPRDRATNEKLFFGSGTQLSVL.

This clonotype was seen ten or more times. The chain combines TRBV30 with TRBJ1-2; possibly TRBD1 for D (5 bases). The CDR3 spans 16 residues. CDR1 and CDR2 (germline): GTSNPN, SVGIG (reference sequence). V gave up 1 base and J gave up 5 bases, with 20 bases separating them. Written as DNA, the CDR3 is TGTGCCTGGAGTGGTCTGGTGTCGAGCAGGGAGTATGGCTACACCTTC. Translating it yields CAWSGLVSSREYGYTF.

The chain employs TRBV5-5 and TRBJ1-2, with D unresolved. CDR3 length equals 16 residues. The V gene lost 0 bases and the J gene lost 0 bases, with 12 bases spanning the gap. Germline V gene data show CDR1 as SGHKS and CDR2 as YYEKEE (reference sequence). CDR3 amino acids: CASSLVGQATNYGYTF. The CDR3 nucleotides are TGTGCCAGCAGCTTGGTCGGGCAGGCTACTAACTATGGCTACACCTTC.

This clonotype was counted between two and nine times. The J gene is TRBJ2-3, the V gene TRBV20-1; 8 bases fit TRBD2. V shed 3 bases and J 2 bases; nucleotides not matched to a gene: 7. The V gene's germline CDR1 is DFQATT and CDR2 SNEGSKA (reference sequence). The CDR3 sequence is 15 residues long. The CDR3 DNA is TGCAGTGCTAGGTCTAGCGGGCGAGACACAGATACGCAGTATTTT. This translates into CSARSSGRDTDTQYF.

In this sample, this clonotype turned up a few times. The CDR3 nucleotides read TGTGCCAGCAGTTTATATGGCAGGGGAAACAAAGGGACCCAGTACTTC. Protein: CASSLYGRGNKGTQYF. This sequence joins TRBV28 and TRBJ2-5; tentative D call: TRBD1 (6 bases). Trimming took 1 base from V and 7 from J, leaving 19 bases between them. CDR1 and CDR2 (germline): MDHEN, SYDVKM. The CDR3 is made up of 16 amino acids.

This clonotype was seen repeatedly, ten times or more. The rearrangement uses TRBV30 and TRBJ1-1; 7 positions match TRBD1. The CDR3 is made up of 13 amino acids. CDR1 and CDR2 from the germline V gene are GTSNPN and SVGIG (reference sequence). The trim removed 1 base at V and 1 base at J, leaving 0 bases unmatched. CDR3 in DNA: TGTGCCTGGAGTGGACAGGGGAACACTGAAGCTTTCTTT. Amino acids: CAWSGQGNTEAFF. Full variable domain (missing parts from reference TRBV30 and TRBJ1-1): SQTIHQWPATLVQPVGSPLSLECTVEGTSNPNLYWYRQAAGRGLQLLFYSVGIGQISSEVPQNLSASRPQDRQFILSSKKLLLSDSGFYLCAWSGQGNTEAFFGQGTRLTVV.

This clonotype was recorded many times. The V gene is TRBV7-9, the J gene TRBJ2-1; 14 bases map to TRBD2. Germline V gives CDR1 SEHNR, CDR2 FQNEAQ (reference sequence). J was trimmed by 6 bases and V by 5 bases; bases with no gene match: 6. CDR3 length equals 16 residues. The CDR3 sequence: CASSIGTSGGFNEQFF. The CDR3 DNA reads TGTGCCAGCAGCATCGGGACTAGCGGGGGATTCAATGAGCAGTTCTTC.

This clonotype was observed a handful of times. CDR3 residues: CASSQGSGYGYTF. CDR3 sequence (DNA): TGCGCCAGCAGCCAAGGATCGGGCTATGGCTACACCTTC. The chain is built from TRBV4-3 and TRBJ1-2; D is unresolved. From germline, CDR1 is LGHNA and CDR2 YSLEER. The ends were cut back, 1 base at V and 4 bases at J, with 7 bases in the middle. The CDR3 extends over 13 amino acids.

This clonotype was counted ten times or more. The chain recombines TRBV6-1 with TRBJ2-5; no firm D call. The ends were cut back, 8 bases at V and 2 bases at J, with 6 bases in the middle. The CDR3 is 11 residues long. Germline assignment: CDR1 MNHNS and CDR2 SASEGT. In DNA form, the CDR3 reads TGTGCCAGCGGGCAACAAGAGACCCAGTACTTC. It encodes CASGQQETQYF.

This clonotype was recorded many times. V usage is TRBV7-6 and J usage is TRBJ2-5, with TRBD2 matching 7 bases. Per the germline V gene, CDR1 is SGHVS and CDR2 is FNYEAQ. Trimming at V came to 5 bases and at J to 2 bases, leaving 8 bases not matched to a gene. The CDR3 is made up of 15 amino acids. CDR3 in amino acids: CASSHTGGGQETQYF. The CDR3 nucleotides are TGTGCCAGCAGCCACACTGGGGGGGGGCAAGAGACCCAGTACTTC. Complete variable domain (other parts from reference TRBV7-6 and TRBJ2-5): GAGVSQSPRYKVTKRGQDVALRCDPISGHVSLYWYRQALGQGPEFLTYFNYEAQQDKSGLPNDRFSAERPEGSISTLTIQRTEQRDSAMYRCASSHTGGGQETQYFGPGTRLLVL.

This clonotype was picked up many times. The rearrangement uses TRBV7-2 and TRBJ2-7; D is perhaps TRBD2 (6 bases). Germline lookup yields CDR1 SGHTA and CDR2 FQGNSA. V was clipped by 5 bases and J by 6 bases, with 11 bases between them. This CDR3 is 12 amino acids long. In DNA, the CDR3 is TGTGCCAGCAGCCCCGGAGGGAGCGAGCAGTACTTC. This encodes CASSPGGSEQYF.

There are a few counts of this clonotype. The chain links TRBV27 to TRBJ1-1; D gene uncertain. The germline CDR1 and CDR2 sequences are MNHEY and SMNVEV (reference sequence). The CDR3 has 15 amino acids. Trimming removed 3 bases at V and 6 bases at J, with 17 bases between. For the CDR3, the DNA is TGTGCCAGCAGTTTGCGAGGACGGGAGGGCCCTGAAGCTTTCTTT. Residues: CASSLRGREGPEAFF.

The rearrangement uses TRBV7-9 and TRBJ2-1; the match to TRBD1 covers 7 bases. Germline CDR1 reads SEHNR; CDR2 reads FQNEAQ (reference sequence). This CDR3 is 16 amino acids long. V shed 5 bases, J shed 5 bases, and the junction held 12 bases outside the gene matches. The CDR3 sequence: CASSPRGTDYHNEQFF. CDR3 sequence (DNA): TGTGCCAGCAGCCCGAGGGGGACAGATTACCACAATGAGCAGTTCTTC.

This clonotype was recorded many times. The V gene is TRBV11-2, the J gene TRBJ2-7, with D unresolved. The CDR3 contains 15 residues. V lost 3 bases and J 5 bases, leaving 17 bases between the germline ends. CDR1 and CDR2 (germline): SGHAT, FQNNGV. CDR3 bases: TGTGCCAGCAGCTTCGGGTTGGGCATAATCCACGAGCAGTACTTC. Translation gives CASSFGLGIIHEQYF. Complete variable domain (other parts from reference TRBV11-2 and TRBJ2-7): EAGVAQSPRYKIIEKRQSVAFWCNPISGHATLYWYQQILGQGPKLLIQFQNNGVVDDSQLPKDRFSAERLKGVDSTLKIQPAKLEDSAVYLCASSFGLGIIHEQYFGPGTRLTVT.

The sample holds a few counts of this clonotype. The gene calls are TRBV4-1 and TRBJ1-2, with 10 bases identical to TRBD1. Germline CDR1 and CDR2: MGHRA and YSYEKL. Germline trimming cut 5 bases from V and 3 bases from J; bases unmatched to any gene: 9. This CDR3 comprises 16 residues. The CDR3 region is CASSSPGTGDYYGYTF. In nucleotides, the CDR3 is TGCGCCAGCAGCTCCCCCGGGACAGGGGACTACTATGGCTACACCTTC.